The sequence of this T cell receptor (beta chain) was determined in a study of T cell responses to AZD1222 COVID-19 vaccine. Comment on this clone: The antigen is undetermined.

Whole-study results and caveats: CD4 TCRs associated with vaccination spanned spike, dominating at 160-218 and 743-854.

Assay used: immunoSEQ multiplex PCR; TCRdb lists only in-frame clones, some missing. The sample has around 150,000 clones, approximately 94% seen once. Germline values: CDR1 SGDLS, CDR2 YYNGEE. This CDR3 has 14 residues. The V and J ends lost 4 bases and 2 bases respectively, with 7 bases between them. This receptor was obtained from an adult in good health. V is TRBV9 and J is TRBJ2-6; D not certain. The starting material was peripheral blood, obtained on day 0 of AZD1222 vaccination. CDR3 DNA sequence: TGTGCCAGCAGCCCGATGGCTGGGGCCAACGTCCTGACTTTC. Translation gives CASSPMAGANVLTF.